These 21 T cell receptor beta chains originate from one sample sequenced in a study of T cells expressing NK-cell markers (dated by TCRdb to about 2020). Libraries were built with 5' RACE. Sequencer: Illumina HiSeq 2000. TCRdb reprocessed the reads and provides one entry for every CDR3 protein sequence; no DNA is given. The sample's own table lists 300,000 to 500,000 distinct CDR3 sequences. Around a tenth of the sample belongs to the ten largest clones. Material: blood T cells: a sorted CD56 or NKG2C T cell subset, CD4+ or CD8+ T cells, or bulk PBMC T cells (not recorded which). Source of these receptors: a woman between 50 and 59 years old in good health. Donor details come from another sample of the same person, matched by shared clones.

V gene TRBV5-1 combines with J gene TRBJ2-1. Looked up from germline, CDR1 is SGHRS and CDR2 is YFSETQ. The CDR3 is 12 residues long. The CDR3 here is CASTLGNNEQFF.

The chain carries TRBV11-2 and TRBJ2-3; TCRdb gives TRBD2 as the D gene, but with no DNA this cannot be confirmed. The CDR3 covers 13 residues. Germline V gives CDR1 SGHAT, CDR2 FQNNGV. The CDR3 sequence is CASSLTGADTQYF.

This chain links TRBV6-6 with TRBJ1-1. The CDR3 has 12 amino acids. Germline V CDR1 and CDR2: MNHNY, SVGAGI (reference sequence). CDR3 loop: CASSYSAAEAFF.

V and J are TRBV4-1 and TRBJ1-1; the TCRdb call, TRBD1, lacks DNA for checking. The CDR3 is 17 residues long. Looked up from germline, CDR1 is MGHRA and CDR2 is YSYEKL. CDR3 protein: CASSQASLGQMNTEAFF.

CDR3 region: CASSGDVGEGEADTQYF. The J gene is TRBJ2-3, the V gene TRBV4-2; TCRdb designates TRBD2, a call that cannot be tested without DNA. The CDR3 length is 17 residues. Germline V gene lookup returns CDR1 LGHNA and CDR2 YNFKEQ.

V gene TRBV7-7 combines with J gene TRBJ2-6; TCRdb selects TRBD1, and the lack of DNA leaves this call unchecked. Germline V CDR1 and CDR2: SSHAT, FNYEAQ (reference sequence). This CDR3 contains 17 residues. The CDR3 protein is CASSTGLVRSGANVLTF.

V usage is TRBV29-1 and J usage is TRBJ2-1; the D call of TRBD2 rests on TCRdb alone, since no DNA is present to check it. Germline loops: CDR1 SQVTM, CDR2 ANQGSEA. The CDR3 consists of 14 residues. CDR3: CSVDSMASGVLQFF.

V gene TRBV27 combines with J gene TRBJ2-1; checking the TCRdb D call of TRBD2 is not possible without DNA. Germline CDR1 reads MNHEY; CDR2 reads SMNVEV (reference sequence). The CDR3 is made up of 14 amino acids. CDR3: CASSRREGLNEQFF.

The V and J genes are TRBV7-3 and TRBJ2-2; there is no DNA to check the TCRdb D call of TRBD1. This CDR3 comprises 14 residues. From germline, CDR1 is SGHTA and CDR2 FQGTGA. CDR3 sequence reads: CASSLVPGTGELFF.

The V gene is TRBV7-8, the J gene TRBJ2-5; with no DNA, the TCRdb D assignment of TRBD1 cannot be verified. Per germline, CDR1 SGHVS and CDR2 FQNEAQ. The CDR3 totals 14 residues. CDR3 protein: CASCLQGAGETQYF.

V and J are TRBV20-1 and TRBJ2-5. The CDR3 is made up of 13 amino acids. Germline CDR1 is DFQATT and CDR2 is SNEGSKA (reference sequence). The CDR3 here is CSANPNLRETQYF.

The rearrangement uses TRBV2 and TRBJ2-2; TCRdb picks TRBD1, but there is no DNA to check that call. Germline CDR1 reads SNHLY; CDR2 reads FYNNEI. There are 16 residues in the CDR3. The CDR3 loop is CASSPRAGDPTGELFF. The full variable domain, with the rest looked up from reference TRBV2 and TRBJ2-2, is EPEVTQTPSHQVTQMGQEVILRCVPISNHLYFYWYRQILGQKVEFLVSFYNNEISEKSEIFDDQFSVERPDGSNFTLKIRSTKLEDSAMYFCASSPRAGDPTGELFFGEGSRLTVL.

The V and J genes are TRBV29-1 and TRBJ2-7; TCRdb's D call of TRBD1 is untestable without DNA. The CDR3 extends over 15 amino acids. From germline, CDR1 is SQVTM and CDR2 ANQGSEA. This chain's CDR3 is CSVAFRDRVSYEQYF.

The rearrangement links TRBV20-1 to TRBJ2-1; TCRdb indicates TRBD2, and absent DNA this call remains unverified. In germline, CDR1 is DFQATT, CDR2 SNEGSKA (reference sequence). The CDR3 sequence is 16 residues long. The CDR3 loop reads CSASPRSGWGLDEQFF.

The chain has TRBV3-1 and TRBJ2-1; checking the TCRdb D call of TRBD2 is not possible without DNA. CDR3 length: 15 residues. CDR1 LGHDT and CDR2 YNNKEL come from the germline V gene (reference sequence). This CDR3 is CASSNGLAGVPEQFF.

CDR3 loop: CASSSGQGNQPQHF. The chain combines TRBV5-1 with TRBJ1-5; TCRdb reports TRBD1, a call that lacks DNA to check it against. The CDR3 contains 14 residues. From germline, CDR1 is SGHRS and CDR2 YFSETQ. Together with reference TRBV5-1 and TRBJ1-5, the CDR3 gives the full variable domain: KAGVTQTPRYLIKTRGQQVTLSCSPISGHRSVSWYQQTPGQGLQFLFEYFSETQRNKGNFPGRFSGRQFSNSRSEMNVSTLELGDSALYLCASSSGQGNQPQHFGDGTRLSIL.

The V and J genes are TRBV12-3 or TRBV12-4 and TRBJ2-7; TCRdb picks TRBD2, but there is no DNA to check that call. This CDR3 spans 12 amino acids. The CDR3 region is CASTSHAYEQYF.

V is TRBV28 and J is TRBJ2-7; TCRdb reports TRBD1, a call that lacks DNA to check it against. This CDR3 has 16 residues. Germline lookup yields CDR1 MDHEN and CDR2 SYDVKM. The CDR3 sequence: CASSFPPQGSSYEQYF.

V gene TRBV12-3 or TRBV12-4 combines with J gene TRBJ2-7; TCRdb selects TRBD2, and the lack of DNA leaves this call unchecked. CDR3 size: 18 residues. CDR3 residues: CASSLAFGSGSPFNEQYF.

This rearrangement joins TRBV5-5 to TRBJ2-7; TCRdb's D call, TRBD1, is unchecked because there is no DNA. CDR1 is SGHKS, CDR2 YYEKEE, per germline (reference sequence). CDR3 size: 18 residues. This chain's CDR3 is CASSLGLDRAQSSYEQYF.

This chain connects TRBV20-1 to TRBJ2-3; the D call from TCRdb, TRBD2, cannot be confirmed without DNA. Looked up from germline, CDR1 is DFQATT and CDR2 is SNEGSKA (reference sequence). The CDR3 consists of 15 residues. CDR3 residues: CSAALAGGPSDTQYF.